The 28 T cell receptor beta chains presented below share a single source sample, sequenced in a study of prognosis after radiotherapy for stage I lung cancer. Amplification of the TCR beta CDR3 (from genomic DNA) was done by two-round multiplex PCR. First-round PCR, the initial amplification, used primers specific to each TRBV and TRBJ gene. From the multiplex PCR reads, TCRdb called clonotypes with MiXCR, one entry per CDR3 protein. The sample lists more than 13,000 distinct CDR3 sequences, about 32% occurring once. Sequenced here: PBMCs, sampled before or after stereotactic body radiation therapy (not recorded which). The origin of the receptors is a donor aged 50 or older with non-small cell lung cancer.

This clonotype was counted many times. The chain has TRBV7-9 and TRBJ2-7, with TRBD1 matching over 7 bases. The V and J ends lost 4 bases and 5 bases, in that order; junction bases with no gene match: 11. CDR3 length: 15 amino acids. The germline V gene encodes CDR1 SEHNR and CDR2 FQNEAQ (reference sequence). The CDR3 DNA follows: TGTGCCAGCAGCTATAGGGGGCCTCCTTACGACGAGCAGTACTTC. Protein product: CASSYRGPPYDEQYF.

Remarks on this clonotype: Relative to the germline gene, one junction end is altered; a read error may explain this. CDR3 protein: CARSLYNLDRGEEQYF. CDR3 sequence (DNA): TGTGCCAGAAGCTTATATAACCTGGACCGGGGGGAAGAGCAGTACTTC. The chain employs TRBV11-1 and TRBJ2-7, with TRBD2 matching over 7 bases. The CDR3 spans 16 residues. Germline loops: CDR1 SGHAT, CDR2 FQDESV (reference sequence).

By its share, this clonotype is medium-sized. The rearrangement joins TRBV6-4 to TRBJ2-3, with D tentatively TRBD2 (5 bases). The ends were cut back, 5 bases at V and 14 bases at J, with 20 bases in the middle. CDR3 length equals 13 residues. CDR1 MRHNA and CDR2 SNTAGT come from the germline V gene. CDR3 DNA: TGTGCCAGCAGTTACGGTGAGGGAACCATCCGGTATTTT. It specifies CASSYGEGTIRYF.

By sample share, this clonotype is medium-sized (0.01 to 0.1%). This rearrangement joins TRBV28 to TRBJ2-3, with D tentatively TRBD1 (6 bases). V lost 6 bases, J lost 4 bases, and 11 bases lay in between. This CDR3 region has 13 residues. Per germline, CDR1 MDHEN and CDR2 SYDVKM. CDR3 sequence reads: CASSPNRADTQYF. The CDR3 coding sequence is TGTGCCAGCAGCCCCAACAGGGCAGATACGCAGTATTTT.

This clonotype was counted at least ten times. The chain combines TRBV5-6 with TRBJ1-2; 7 bases line up with TRBD1. Looked up from germline, CDR1 is SGHDT and CDR2 is YYEEEE. CDR3 length equals 18 residues. Germline trimming cut 4 bases from V and 12 bases from J; bases unmatched to any gene: 27. The CDR3 sequence: CASSANLRNRDSYTRNTF. For the CDR3, the DNA is TGTGCCAGCAGCGCAAATCTCCGTAACCGGGACAGCTACACCCGGAACACCTTC.

This clonotype was seen ten or more times. The chain recombines TRBV12-3 or TRBV12-4 with TRBJ2-1; D is ambiguous. The CDR3 is made up of 18 amino acids. V lost 4 bases to trimming and J lost 8 bases, with 27 bases between them. The CDR3, as DNA: TGTGCCAGCAGTTCGCCCGAACCTTTCAGGACGGAAATGGATGAGCAGTTCTTC. This codes for CASSSPEPFRTEMDEQFF.

The sample holds many counts of this clonotype. The CDR3 bases are TGCGCCAGCAGCTTGTCTCCTAGCGGGGCCTTGAGCACAGATACGCAGTATTTT. It translates to CASSLSPSGALSTDTQYF. The rearrangement links TRBV5-1 to TRBJ2-3; 9 bases are a match to TRBD2. The CDR3 consists of 18 residues. V shed 1 base, J shed 0 bases, and the junction held 9 bases outside the gene matches. From germline, CDR1 is SGHRS and CDR2 YFSETQ.

Notes on this clonotype: A single base is all that separates this from a far larger clone, so a read error is likely. CDR3 protein: CASRQQGWYNSPLHF. The CDR3 DNA reads as TGTGCCAGCAGGCAACAGGGATGGTATAATTCACCCCTCCACTTT. This chain links TRBV6-5 with TRBJ1-6, with D tentatively TRBD1 (6 bases). This CDR3 region has 15 residues. Germline CDR1 is MNHEY and CDR2 is SVGAGI. V lost 6 bases and J 4 bases, leaving 13 bases between the germline ends.

In its sample, this clonotype was seen many times. The rearrangement links TRBV24-1 to TRBJ1-2; D is perhaps TRBD1 (5 bases). The CDR3 is 13 residues long. V shed 3 bases and J shed 7 bases, with 11 bases lying between them. Germline V gene lookup returns CDR1 KGHDR and CDR2 SFDVKD. In DNA form, the CDR3 reads TGTGCCACCAGTGATGGGGGAGGGGCTGGCTACACCTTC. This translates into CATSDGGGAGYTF.

This clonotype is termed medium-sized. The rearrangement links TRBV7-2 to TRBJ1-6, with TRBD1 as a possible D gene (5 bases). The CDR3 consists of 15 residues. Germline values: CDR1 SGHTA, CDR2 FQGNSA. V was trimmed by 0 bases and J by 9 bases, leaving 12 bases between them. CDR3: CASSLAVGGLSPLHF. DNA for the CDR3: TGTGCCAGCAGCTTAGCCGTCGGGGGTCTTTCACCCCTCCACTTT.

V usage is TRBV28 and J usage is TRBJ2-5; 12 nucleotides line up with TRBD2. This CDR3 has 17 amino acids. The V and J ends lost 7 bases and 4 bases, in that order; junction bases with no gene match: 13. Germline V lookup: CDR1 MDHEN, CDR2 SYDVKM. The chain's CDR3 is CASTRRAPGLAGETQYF. The CDR3 nucleotides are TGTGCCAGCACCCGACGTGCTCCGGGACTAGCGGGAGAGACCCAGTACTTC.

The rearrangement links TRBV6-1 to TRBJ1-2, with TRBD1 matching over 7 bases. Germline CDR1 reads MNHNS; CDR2 reads SASEGT. J gave up 4 bases and V 5 bases, and 7 bases lay outside the gene matches. There are 14 residues in the CDR3. CDR3 sequence reads: CASSNRDSPYGYTF. The CDR3 nucleotides read TGTGCCAGCAGTAACCGGGACAGCCCCTATGGCTACACCTTC.

The chain uses TRBV7-2 and TRBJ2-7; TRBD2 matches 8 bases. Germline V lookup: CDR1 SGHTA, CDR2 FQGNSA. V was clipped by 5 bases and J by 5 bases; unmatched bases: 11. The length of the CDR3 is 15 residues. CDR3: CASSQQGLEKNEQYF. In DNA, the CDR3 is TGTGCCAGCAGCCAGCAGGGACTAGAGAAGAACGAGCAGTACTTC.

The chain employs TRBV6-1 and TRBJ2-3; D may be TRBD1 or TRBD2 (5 bases each). This CDR3 region has 15 residues. With 4 bases removed from V and 1 base from J, the gap between germline ends came to 12 bases. CDR1 is MNHNS, CDR2 SASEGT, per germline. The CDR3 sequence is CASSAGRGGTDTQYF. The DNA for the CDR3 is TGTGCCAGCAGTGCGGGCAGAGGGGGCACAGATACGCAGTATTTT.

Ten or more counts support this clonotype. This rearrangement joins TRBV10-3 to TRBJ2-3, with 14 bases aligning to TRBD2. CDR1 and CDR2 from the germline V gene are ENHRY and SYGVKD. This CDR3 has 17 amino acids. The V segment lost 2 bases and the J segment 2 bases; nucleotides outside the gene matches: 3. CDR3 residues: CAISEATSGGVTDTQYF. The CDR3 region has the DNA TGTGCCATCAGTGAGGCGACTAGCGGGGGGGTCACAGATACGCAGTATTTT.

A few counts support this clonotype. A read error likely explains this, since a far larger clone differs by one base. CDR3 in amino acids: CASSDSTGSTGTNEKLSF. CDR3 nucleotide sequence: TGTGCCAGCAGTGACTCGACAGGGTCAACGGGGACTAATGAAAAACTGTCTTTT. This chain connects TRBV6-1 to TRBJ1-4; 7 bases are shared with TRBD1. The length of the CDR3 is 18 residues. In germline, CDR1 is MNHNS, CDR2 SASEGT.

This clonotype is medium-sized. The V and J genes are TRBV6-1 and TRBJ1-2, with 10 bases aligning to TRBD1. From germline, CDR1 is MNHNS and CDR2 SASEGT. This CDR3 has 15 amino acids. Germline trimming cut 5 bases from V and 8 bases from J; bases unmatched to any gene: 11. The CDR3 bases are TGTGCCAGCAGTATCCGGGACAGGGGTGTTAGGGGCTACACCTTC. It codes for CASSIRDRGVRGYTF.

A remark on this clonotype: One end of the junction does not line up with germline, which may come from a read error. The chain links TRBV28 to TRBJ2-7; D is uncertain. The CDR3 length is 14 residues. The V gene's germline CDR1 is MDHEN and CDR2 SYDVKM. CDR3 nucleotides: TGTGCCGGCAGTCCCGTTATCGTAAAGAACGAGCAGTACTTC. Translation gives CAGSPVIVKNEQYF.

Many counts were recorded for this clonotype. V is TRBV20-1 and J is TRBJ1-4; no firm D call. This CDR3 contains 14 residues. Germline CDR1 is DFQATT and CDR2 is SNEGSKA (reference sequence). With 6 bases removed from V and 3 bases from J, the gap between germline ends came to 14 bases. The CDR3 DNA sequence: TGCAGTGCACCCCCGGGGAGATCTAATGAAAAACTGTTTTTT. Translation gives CSAPPGRSNEKLFF.

This clonotype showed up many times. Possible read error: a much larger clone is one base away. V is TRBV6-2 or TRBV6-3 and J is TRBJ2-7, with D tentatively TRBD1 (6 bases). CDR1 and CDR2 from the germline V gene are MNHEY and SVGEGT. V lost 5 bases and J lost 4, with 18 bases in between. CDR3 length equals 15 residues. CDR3 region: CASSAQGAAPYEQYF. CDR3 coding DNA: TGTGCCAGCAGTGCACAGGGTGCCGCTCCTTACGAGCAGTACTTC.

This clonotype was observed at least ten times. V is TRBV24-1 and J is TRBJ2-1, with 12 bases aligning to TRBD2. There are 17 residues in the CDR3. Germline CDR1 reads KGHDR; CDR2 reads SFDVKD. Trimming at V came to 4 bases and at J to 7 bases, leaving 10 bases not matched to a gene. CDR3 loop: CATSEGPLAGGINEQFF. CDR3 bases: TGTGCCACCAGTGAGGGTCCACTAGCGGGAGGTATAAATGAGCAGTTCTTC.

A word on this clonotype: Only one base separates this from a far larger clonotype, so it likely reflects a read error. The chain combines TRBV30 with TRBJ1-6, with a tentative D call TRBD1 (6 bases). The DNA end is a closer match to TRBJ1-1, so the J assignment may be wrong. Germline values: CDR1 GTSNPN, CDR2 SVGIG (reference sequence). The CDR3 has 11 amino acids. CDR3 protein: CAGTTGREAFF. CDR3 coding DNA: TGTGCCGGGACTACAGGGAGGGAAGCTTTCTTT.

This clonotype has ten or more counts. The CDR3 spells CSASSGREVEQYF. For the CDR3, the DNA is TGCAGTGCTAGTAGCGGGAGGGAGGTGGAGCAGTACTTC. This chain links TRBV20-1 with TRBJ2-7; 11 bases line up with TRBD2. V lost 3 bases to trimming and J lost 7 bases; unmatched junction nucleotides: 5. Germline V lookup: CDR1 DFQATT, CDR2 SNEGSKA (reference sequence). The CDR3 consists of 13 residues.

The chain is built from TRBV12-3 or TRBV12-4 and TRBJ2-3; TRBD2 is a possible D gene (6 bases). Between the trimmed V and J ends, which lost 8 bases and 5 bases, there was a span of 11 bases. The CDR3 loop spans 12 amino acids. CDR3 DNA: TGTGCCAGCTTAATCGGGGGAGATACGCAGTATTTT. As protein: CASLIGGDTQYF.

This clonotype was observed at least ten times. The chain recombines TRBV28 with TRBJ2-7; TRBD2 aligns across 9 bases. From germline, CDR1 is MDHEN and CDR2 SYDVKM. The CDR3 is 17 residues long. V lost 6 bases to trimming and J lost 0 bases; unmatched junction nucleotides: 12. CDR3 in amino acids: CASRSDSGSQNSYEQYF. The CDR3 DNA follows: TGTGCCAGCAGGTCGGATAGCGGGAGTCAGAACTCCTACGAGCAGTACTTC.

In this sample, this clonotype turned up many times. The rearrangement links TRBV5-1 to TRBJ1-2; TRBD1 matches 7 bases. The V gene's germline CDR1 is SGHRS and CDR2 YFSETQ. This CDR3 region has 15 residues. The junction had 9 bases not matched to a gene; V was cut back by 0 bases and J by 7 bases. CDR3 protein: CASSLAFDREGGYTF. CDR3 DNA sequence: TGCGCCAGCAGCTTGGCCTTCGACAGGGAGGGTGGCTACACCTTC.

This clonotype was seen ten or more times. The chain uses TRBV12-5 and TRBJ2-5; 14 bases align to TRBD2. Losses at the gene ends were 7 bases for V and 5 bases for J; bases not matched to a gene: 18. The CDR3 runs to 19 residues. The V gene's germline CDR1 is LGHNT and CDR2 FRNRAP. The CDR3 loop reads CASAQITSGTSGSWETQYF. The CDR3 DNA sequence: TGTGCTAGTGCCCAAATAACGTCCGGGACTAGCGGGAGTTGGGAGACCCAGTACTTC.

Regarding this clonotype: This probably arose from a read error, given a far larger clone one base away. Here the CDR3 reads CASRPIGTNEKLFF. In DNA form, the CDR3 reads TGTGCCAGCAGACCGATAGGAACAAATGAAAAACTGTTTTTT. The rearrangement uses TRBV6-4 and TRBJ1-4, with unresolved D. Between the trimmed V and J ends, which lost 6 bases and 5 bases, there was a span of 13 bases. Per germline, CDR1 MRHNA and CDR2 SNTAGT. This CDR3 is built from 14 residues.